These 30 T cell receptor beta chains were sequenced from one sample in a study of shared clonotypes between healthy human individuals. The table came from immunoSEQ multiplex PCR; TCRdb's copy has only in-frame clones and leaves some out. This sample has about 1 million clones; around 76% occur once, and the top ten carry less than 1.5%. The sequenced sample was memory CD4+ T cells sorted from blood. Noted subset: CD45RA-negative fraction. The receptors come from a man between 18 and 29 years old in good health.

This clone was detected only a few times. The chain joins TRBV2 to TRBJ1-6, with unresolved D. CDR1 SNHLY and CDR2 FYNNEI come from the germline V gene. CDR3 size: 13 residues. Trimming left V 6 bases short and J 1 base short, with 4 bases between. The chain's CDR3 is CASRGSYNSPLHF. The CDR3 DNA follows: TGTGCCAGCAGAGGGTCCTATAATTCACCCCTCCACTTT.

CDR3 sequence reads: CASSPPGLLEEQFF. In nucleotides, the CDR3 is TGTGCCAGCAGCCCCCCGGGCCTCCTTGAAGAGCAGTTCTTC. V gene TRBV11-3 combines with J gene TRBJ2-1; D gene unclear. V shed 5 bases and J shed 10 bases, with 18 bases lying between them. CDR1 and CDR2 (germline): SGHNT, YENEEA. CDR3 length: 14 amino acids. The whole variable domain, filled in from reference TRBV11-3 and TRBJ2-1, reads EAGVVQSPRYKIIEKKQPVAFWCNPISGHNTLYWYLQNLGQGPELLIRYENEEAVDDSQLPKDRFSAERLKGVDSTLKIQPAELGDSAVYLCASSPPGLLEEQFFGPGTRLTVL.

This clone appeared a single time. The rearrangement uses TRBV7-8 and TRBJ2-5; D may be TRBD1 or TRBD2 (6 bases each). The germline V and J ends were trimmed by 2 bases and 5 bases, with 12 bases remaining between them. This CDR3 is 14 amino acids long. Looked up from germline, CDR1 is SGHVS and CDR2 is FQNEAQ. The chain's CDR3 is CASSLPGAGETQYF. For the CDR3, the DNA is TGTGCCAGCAGCTTACCGGGGGCCGGGGAGACCCAGTACTTC.

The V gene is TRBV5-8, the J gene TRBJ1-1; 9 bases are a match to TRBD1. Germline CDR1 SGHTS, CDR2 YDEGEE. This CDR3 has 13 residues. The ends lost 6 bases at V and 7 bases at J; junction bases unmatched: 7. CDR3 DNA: TGTGCCAGCAACCGGGGACAGGGAGTTGAAGCTTTCTTT. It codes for CASNRGQGVEAFF.

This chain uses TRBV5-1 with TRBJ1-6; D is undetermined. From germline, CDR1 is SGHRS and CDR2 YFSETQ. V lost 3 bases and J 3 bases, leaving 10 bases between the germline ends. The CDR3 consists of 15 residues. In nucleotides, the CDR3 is TGCGCCAGCAGCTCATGGGAGAGCTATAATTCACCCCTCCACTTT. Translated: CASSSWESYNSPLHF.

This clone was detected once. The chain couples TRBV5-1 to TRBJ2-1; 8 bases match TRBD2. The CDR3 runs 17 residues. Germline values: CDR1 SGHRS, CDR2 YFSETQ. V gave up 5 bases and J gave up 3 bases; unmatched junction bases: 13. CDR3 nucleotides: TGCGCCAGCAGGGATGGAGCGGGAGAACCTCTCTACAATGAGCAGTTCTTC. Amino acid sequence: CASRDGAGEPLYNEQFF.

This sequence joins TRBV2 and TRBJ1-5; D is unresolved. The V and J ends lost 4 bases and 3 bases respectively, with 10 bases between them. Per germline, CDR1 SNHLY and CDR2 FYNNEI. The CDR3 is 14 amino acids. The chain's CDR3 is CASSVGFDNQPQHF. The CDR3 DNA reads TGTGCCAGCAGTGTTGGGTTTGACAATCAGCCCCAGCATTTT. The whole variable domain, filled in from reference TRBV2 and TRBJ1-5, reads EPEVTQTPSHQVTQMGQEVILRCVPISNHLYFYWYRQILGQKVEFLVSFYNNEISEKSEIFDDQFSVERPDGSNFTLKIRSTKLEDSAMYFCASSVGFDNQPQHFGDGTRLSIL.

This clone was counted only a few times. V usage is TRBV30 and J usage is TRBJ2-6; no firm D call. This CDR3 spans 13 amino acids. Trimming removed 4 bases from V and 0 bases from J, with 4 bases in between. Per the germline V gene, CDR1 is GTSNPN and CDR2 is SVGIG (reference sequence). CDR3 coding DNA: TGTGCCTGGATGCGCTCTGGGGCCAACGTCCTGACTTTC. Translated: CAWMRSGANVLTF. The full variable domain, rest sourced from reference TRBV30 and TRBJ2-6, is SQTIHQWPATLVQPVGSPLSLECTVEGTSNPNLYWYRQAAGRGLQLLFYSVGIGQISSEVPQNLSASRPQDRQFILSSKKLLLSDSGFYLCAWMRSGANVLTFGAGSRLTVL.

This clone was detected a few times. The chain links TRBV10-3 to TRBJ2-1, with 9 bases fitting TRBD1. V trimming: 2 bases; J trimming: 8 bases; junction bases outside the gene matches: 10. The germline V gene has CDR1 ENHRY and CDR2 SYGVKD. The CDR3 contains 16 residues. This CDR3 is CAISEPGTGIIDEQFF. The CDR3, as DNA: TGTGCCATCAGTGAGCCCGGGACAGGGATAATCGATGAGCAGTTCTTC.

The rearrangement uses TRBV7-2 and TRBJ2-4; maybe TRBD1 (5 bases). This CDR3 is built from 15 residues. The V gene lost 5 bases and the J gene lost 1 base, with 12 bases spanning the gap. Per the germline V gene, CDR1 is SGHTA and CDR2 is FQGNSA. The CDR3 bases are TGTGCCAGCAGCCCGGGTGGGGCGGCCAAAAACATTCAGTACTTC. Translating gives CASSPGGAAKNIQYF.

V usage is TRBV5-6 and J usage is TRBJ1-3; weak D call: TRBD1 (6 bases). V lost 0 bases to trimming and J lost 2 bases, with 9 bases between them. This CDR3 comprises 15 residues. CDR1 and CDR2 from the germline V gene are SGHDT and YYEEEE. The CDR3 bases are TGTGCCAGCAGCTTGGCAGGGGCGCCTGGAAACACCATATATTTT. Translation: CASSLAGAPGNTIYF.

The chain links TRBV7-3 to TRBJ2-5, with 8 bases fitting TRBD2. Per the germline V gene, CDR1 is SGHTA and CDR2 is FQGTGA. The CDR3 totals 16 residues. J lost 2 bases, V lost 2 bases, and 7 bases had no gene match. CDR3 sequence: CASSLGVAGSQETQYF. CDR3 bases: TGTGCCAGCAGCTTAGGGGTAGCGGGAAGTCAAGAGACCCAGTACTTC.

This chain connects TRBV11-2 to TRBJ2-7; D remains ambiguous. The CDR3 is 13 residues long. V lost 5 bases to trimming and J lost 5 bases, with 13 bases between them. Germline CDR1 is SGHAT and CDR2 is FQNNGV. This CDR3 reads CASSVSRLHEQYF. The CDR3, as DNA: TGTGCCAGCAGCGTCAGCAGGTTACACGAGCAGTACTTC. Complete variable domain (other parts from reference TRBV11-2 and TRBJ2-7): EAGVAQSPRYKIIEKRQSVAFWCNPISGHATLYWYQQILGQGPKLLIQFQNNGVVDDSQLPKDRFSAERLKGVDSTLKIQPAKLEDSAVYLCASSVSRLHEQYFGPGTRLTVT.

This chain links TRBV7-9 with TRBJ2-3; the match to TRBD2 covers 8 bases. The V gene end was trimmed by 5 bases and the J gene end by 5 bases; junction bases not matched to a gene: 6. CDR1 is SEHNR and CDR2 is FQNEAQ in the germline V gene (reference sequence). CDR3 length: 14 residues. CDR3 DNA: TGTGCCAGCAGCGCCGGACTAGCAAGAGATACGCAGTATTTT. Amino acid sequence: CASSAGLARDTQYF.

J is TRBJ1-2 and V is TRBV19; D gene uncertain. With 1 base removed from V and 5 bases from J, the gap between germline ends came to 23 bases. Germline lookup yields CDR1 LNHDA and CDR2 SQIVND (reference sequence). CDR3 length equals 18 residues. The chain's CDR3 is CASSIGGFRKPQVYGYTF. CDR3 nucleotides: TGTGCCAGTAGTATAGGAGGTTTTCGGAAGCCCCAGGTATATGGCTACACCTTC.

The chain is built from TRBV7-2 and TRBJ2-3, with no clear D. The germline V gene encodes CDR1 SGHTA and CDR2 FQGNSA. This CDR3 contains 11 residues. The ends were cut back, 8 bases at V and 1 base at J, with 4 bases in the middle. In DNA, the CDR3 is TGTGCCAGCGGCCGCACAGATACGCAGTATTTT. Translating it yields CASGRTDTQYF.

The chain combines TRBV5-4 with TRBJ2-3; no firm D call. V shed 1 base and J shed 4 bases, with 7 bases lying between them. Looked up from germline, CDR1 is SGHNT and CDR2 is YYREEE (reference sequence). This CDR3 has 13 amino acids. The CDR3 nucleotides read TGTGCCAGCAGCTTGATTTCGGCAGATACGCAGTATTTT. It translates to CASSLISADTQYF.

CDR3 residues: CASSPPGWAGNTIYF. The CDR3 nucleotides are TGTGCCAGCAGCCCTCCCGGGTGGGCTGGAAACACCATATATTTT. The chain uses TRBV7-9 and TRBJ1-3, with unresolved D. CDR1 is SEHNR, CDR2 FQNEAQ, per germline (reference sequence). V lost 5 bases and J lost 2, with 13 bases in between. The CDR3 runs to 15 residues.

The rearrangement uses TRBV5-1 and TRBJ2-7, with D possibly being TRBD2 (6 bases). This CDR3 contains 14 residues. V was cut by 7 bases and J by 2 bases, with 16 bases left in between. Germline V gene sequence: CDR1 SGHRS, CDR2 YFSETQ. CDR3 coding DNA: TGCGCCAGCTATACAGGCGGCGGGGCCTACGAGCAGTACTTC. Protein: CASYTGGGAYEQYF.

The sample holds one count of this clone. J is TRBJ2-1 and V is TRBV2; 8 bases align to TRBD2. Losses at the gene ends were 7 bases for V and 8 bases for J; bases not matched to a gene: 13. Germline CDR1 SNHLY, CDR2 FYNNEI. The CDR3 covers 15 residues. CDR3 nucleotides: TGTGCCAGCACCACCCGGAGCGGGGGTTTGCATGAGCAGTTCTTC. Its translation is CASTTRSGGLHEQFF.

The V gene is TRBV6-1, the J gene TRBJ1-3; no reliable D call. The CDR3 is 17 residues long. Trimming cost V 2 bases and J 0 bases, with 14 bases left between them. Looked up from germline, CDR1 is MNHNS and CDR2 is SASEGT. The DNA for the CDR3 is TGTGCCAGCAGTGAAACTCTCGGCGCGCACTCTGGAAACACCATATATTTT. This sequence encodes CASSETLGAHSGNTIYF.

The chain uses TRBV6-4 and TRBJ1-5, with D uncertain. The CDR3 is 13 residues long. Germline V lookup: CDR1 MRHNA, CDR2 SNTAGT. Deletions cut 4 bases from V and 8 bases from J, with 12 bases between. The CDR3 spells CASSVLMGEPQHF. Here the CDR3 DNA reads TGTGCCAGCAGTGTTCTTATGGGAGAGCCCCAGCATTTT.

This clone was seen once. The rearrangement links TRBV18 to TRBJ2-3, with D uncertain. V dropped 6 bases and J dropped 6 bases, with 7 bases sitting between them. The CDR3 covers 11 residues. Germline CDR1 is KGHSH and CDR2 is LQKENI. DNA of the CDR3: TGTGCCAGCTCGTCCGGGGATACGCAGTATTTT. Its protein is CASSSGDTQYF. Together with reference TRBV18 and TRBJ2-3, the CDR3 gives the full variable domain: NAGVMQNPRHLVRRRGQEARLRCSPMKGHSHVYWYRQLPEEGLKFMVYLQKENIIDESGMPKERFSAEFPKEGPSILRIQQVVRGDSAAYFCASSSGDTQYFGPGTRLTVL.

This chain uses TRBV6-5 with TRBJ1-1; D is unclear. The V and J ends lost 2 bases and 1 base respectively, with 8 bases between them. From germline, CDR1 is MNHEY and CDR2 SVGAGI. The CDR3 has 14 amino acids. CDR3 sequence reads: CASSYTWKNTEAFF. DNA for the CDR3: TGTGCCAGCAGTTACACATGGAAGAACACTGAAGCTTTCTTT.

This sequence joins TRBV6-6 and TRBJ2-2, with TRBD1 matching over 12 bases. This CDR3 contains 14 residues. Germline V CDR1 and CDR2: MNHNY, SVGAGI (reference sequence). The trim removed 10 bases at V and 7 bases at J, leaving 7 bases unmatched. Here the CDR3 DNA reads TGTGCCACCAAGGGACAGGGGGCTGTCGGGGAGCTGTTTTTT. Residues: CATKGQGAVGELFF.

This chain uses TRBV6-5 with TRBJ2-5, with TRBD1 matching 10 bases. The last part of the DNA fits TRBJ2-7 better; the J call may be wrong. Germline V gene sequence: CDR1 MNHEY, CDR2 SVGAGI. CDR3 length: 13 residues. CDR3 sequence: CASRDRGPYEQYF. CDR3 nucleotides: TGTGCCAGCCGGGACAGGGGTCCCTACGAGCAGTACTTC.

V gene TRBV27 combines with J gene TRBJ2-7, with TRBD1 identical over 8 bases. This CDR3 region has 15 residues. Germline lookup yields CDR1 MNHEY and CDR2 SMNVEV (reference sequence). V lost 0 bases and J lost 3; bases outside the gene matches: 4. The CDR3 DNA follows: TGTGCCAGCAGTTTATCCCCGACAGGGGTCTACGAGCAGTACTTC. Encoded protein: CASSLSPTGVYEQYF.

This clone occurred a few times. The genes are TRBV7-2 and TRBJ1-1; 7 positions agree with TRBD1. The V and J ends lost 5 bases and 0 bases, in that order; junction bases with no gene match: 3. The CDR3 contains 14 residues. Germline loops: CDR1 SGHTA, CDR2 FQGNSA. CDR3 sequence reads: CASSEGGMNTEAFF. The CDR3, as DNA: TGTGCCAGCAGCGAAGGGGGCATGAACACTGAAGCTTTCTTT.

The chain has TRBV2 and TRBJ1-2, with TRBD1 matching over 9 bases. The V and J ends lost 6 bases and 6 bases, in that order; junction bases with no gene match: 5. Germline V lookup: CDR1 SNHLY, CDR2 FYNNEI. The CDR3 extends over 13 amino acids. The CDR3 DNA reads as TGTGCCAGCAGGGGGACAGGGTACGATGGCTACACCTTC. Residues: CASRGTGYDGYTF. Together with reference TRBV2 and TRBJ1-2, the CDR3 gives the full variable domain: EPEVTQTPSHQVTQMGQEVILRCVPISNHLYFYWYRQILGQKVEFLVSFYNNEISEKSEIFDDQFSVERPDGSNFTLKIRSTKLEDSAMYFCASRGTGYDGYTFGSGTRLTVV.

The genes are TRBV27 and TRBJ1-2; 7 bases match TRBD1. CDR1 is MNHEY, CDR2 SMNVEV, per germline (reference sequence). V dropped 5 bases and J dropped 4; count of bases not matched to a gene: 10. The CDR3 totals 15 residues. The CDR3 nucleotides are TGTGCCAGCAGTCCCCGGGACAGAGGGGGCTATGGCTACACCTTC. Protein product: CASSPRDRGGYGYTF.